Following are 32 T cell receptor beta chains from one sample sequenced in a study of response to subunit inactivated influenza vaccine. TCRdb called the RT-PCR reads again in MiXCR, with one record for every CDR3 protein. The sample shows roughly 500,000 distinct CDR3 sequences, approximately 16% of them seen only once. Sequences were derived from CD4+ T cells sorted from PBMCs, sampled approximately 25 months after vaccination. Source of these receptors: a man in his fifties or sixties who received an inactivated influenza vaccine.

The V and J genes are TRBV15 and TRBJ2-2; 8 nucleotides line up with TRBD2. The CDR3 sequence is 15 residues long. CDR1 is LNHNV and CDR2 is YYDKDF in the germline V gene (reference sequence). Trimming removed 7 bases from V and 2 bases from J; junction bases left unmatched: 6. CDR3 DNA: TGTGCCACCAACGCGGGGGGACGAAACACCGGGGAGCTGTTTTTT. Translated, it gives CATNAGGRNTGELFF.

The rearrangement joins TRBV14 to TRBJ2-5; D possibly corresponds to TRBD1 (5 bases). The V and J ends lost 1 base and 3 bases respectively, with 9 bases between them. Germline V lookup: CDR1 SGHDN, CDR2 FVKESK. The CDR3 runs 14 residues. The CDR3 bases are TGTGCCAGCAGCCAAGGCCCCAGGGAAGAGACCCAGTACTTC. This sequence encodes CASSQGPREETQYF.

This clonotype was seen repeatedly, ten times or more. Mismatch with germline at one junction end may stem from a read error. This chain links TRBV11-2 with TRBJ1-4; D gene uncertain. CDR3 length: 13 amino acids. The germline V gene has CDR1 SGHAT and CDR2 FQNNGV. CDR3 in DNA: TGTGCCAGCAGTTTAGGACTTAATGAAAAACTGTTTTTT. Protein sequence: CASSLGLNEKLFF.

This clonotype was observed a handful of times. This chain connects TRBV29-1 to TRBJ2-3; 7 nucleotides match TRBD2. Germline V gene data show CDR1 as SQVTM and CDR2 as ANQGSEA. Germline trimming cut 7 bases from V and 3 bases from J; bases unmatched to any gene: 10. The CDR3 totals 14 residues. CDR3 protein: CSASGGSMTDTQYF. Written as DNA, the CDR3 is TGCAGCGCCTCGGGGGGAAGTATGACAGATACGCAGTATTTT.

This clonotype was seen a handful of times. This rearrangement joins TRBV20-1 to TRBJ1-1; tentative D call: TRBD1 (5 bases). The ends were cut back, 2 bases at V and 5 bases at J, with 15 bases in the middle. This CDR3 region has 14 residues. Germline CDR1 is DFQATT and CDR2 is SNEGSKA (reference sequence). The CDR3 loop is CSARPGGGRTEAFF. CDR3 bases: TGCAGTGCTAGACCCGGCGGGGGGAGGACTGAAGCTTTCTTT.

In its sample, this clonotype was seen a few times. The chain recombines TRBV29-1 with TRBJ1-1, with D uncertain. The germline CDR1 and CDR2 sequences are SQVTM and ANQGSEA. The CDR3 totals 12 residues. The V and J ends lost 6 bases and 1 base respectively, with 9 bases between them. This CDR3 is CSVKDWNTEAFF. CDR3 in DNA: TGCAGCGTGAAGGATTGGAACACTGAAGCTTTCTTT.

The CDR3 DNA follows: TGCGCCAGCACCGCCGGCAGCCGAGCTAACTATGGCTACACCTTC. Encoded protein: CASTAGSRANYGYTF. The chain has TRBV5-1 and TRBJ1-2; D remains ambiguous. The CDR3 has 15 residues. Trimming shortened V by 6 bases and J by 0 bases, and 15 bases separated the two germline ends. The germline V gene has CDR1 SGHRS and CDR2 YFSETQ.

This sequence joins TRBV7-2 and TRBJ2-1; D is possibly TRBD1 (5 bases). V shed 4 bases and J shed 4 bases, with 14 bases lying between them. This CDR3 has 15 residues. Looked up from germline, CDR1 is SGHTA and CDR2 is FQGNSA. The CDR3 spells CASSSVGATYNEQFF. In nucleotides, the CDR3 is TGTGCCAGCAGCTCGGTTGGGGCTACTTACAATGAGCAGTTCTTC.

This clonotype was seen at least ten times. The chain links TRBV25-1 to TRBJ1-6; D might be TRBD1 (5 bases). Germline lookup yields CDR1 MGHDK and CDR2 SYGVNS. V lost 4 bases to trimming and J lost 9 bases, with 10 bases between them. CDR3 length: 13 residues. The CDR3 DNA sequence: TGTGCCAGCAGTGTGGCAAGGGGTTCACCCCTCCACTTT. Amino acids: CASSVARGSPLHF.

The chain has TRBV20-1 and TRBJ2-6; D might be TRBD1 (5 bases). Germline V gene data show CDR1 as DFQATT and CDR2 as SNEGSKA (reference sequence). The V and J ends lost 0 bases and 2 bases respectively, with 11 bases between them. The CDR3 totals 16 residues. CDR3 DNA sequence: TGCAGTGCTAGAGATCAGGGCGGTCCTGGGGCCAACGTCCTGACTTTC. Translating it yields CSARDQGGPGANVLTF.

This clonotype occurred a few times. The chain couples TRBV29-1 to TRBJ2-3; the match to TRBD2 covers 8 bases. V shed 3 bases and J 2 bases; nucleotides not matched to a gene: 13. CDR3 length: 17 amino acids. Germline V gives CDR1 SQVTM, CDR2 ANQGSEA. CDR3 nucleotides: TGCAGCGTTGACTCCTACGGGGGGGCCGGGCACACAGATACGCAGTATTTT. Translation: CSVDSYGGAGHTDTQYF.

In this sample, this clonotype turned up a few times. The chain couples TRBV7-8 to TRBJ2-5; maybe TRBD1 (6 bases). This CDR3 contains 14 residues. Per germline, CDR1 SGHVS and CDR2 FQNEAQ. V was pared by 5 bases and J by 2 bases, with 12 bases between. The CDR3 protein is CASSPRDTQETQYF. The CDR3 nucleotides are TGTGCCAGCAGCCCGAGGGACACTCAAGAGACCCAGTACTTC.

In this sample, this clonotype turned up a few times. CDR3 in DNA: TGCAGCGTTGAAGTGGCAGGGGCGGTCAATCAGCCCCAGCATTTT. It encodes CSVEVAGAVNQPQHF. The chain is built from TRBV29-1 and TRBJ1-5; weak D call: TRBD1 (6 bases). The germline V and J ends were trimmed by 1 base and 3 bases, with 13 bases remaining between them. The CDR3 sequence is 15 residues long. The germline V gene encodes CDR1 SQVTM and CDR2 ANQGSEA.

A few counts support this clonotype. The chain employs TRBV5-4 and TRBJ2-1; D is ambiguous. Germline V gives CDR1 SGHNT, CDR2 YYREEE (reference sequence). The CDR3 is made up of 16 amino acids. V shed 2 bases and J shed 5 bases, with 17 bases lying between them. CDR3 residues: CASSFTKSSGDNEQFF. DNA for the CDR3: TGTGCCAGCAGCTTTACGAAATCTTCCGGCGACAATGAGCAGTTCTTC.

This clonotype has a handful of counts. The genes are TRBV11-2 and TRBJ2-2; the match to TRBD1 covers 9 bases. V shed 8 bases, J shed 9 bases, and the junction held 7 bases outside the gene matches. CDR1 and CDR2 (germline): SGHAT, FQNNGV. The length of the CDR3 is 13 residues. CDR3 sequence (DNA): TGTGCCAGCGATCTACAGGGGGCTCGGGAGCTGTTTTTT. It is translated as CASDLQGARELFF. The full variable domain, rest sourced from reference TRBV11-2 and TRBJ2-2, is EAGVAQSPRYKIIEKRQSVAFWCNPISGHATLYWYQQILGQGPKLLIQFQNNGVVDDSQLPKDRFSAERLKGVDSTLKIQPAKLEDSAVYLCASDLQGARELFFGEGSRLTVL.

This clonotype was observed many times. CDR3 DNA sequence: TGTGCCAGCAGCCCGGCCGCGGAGACCCAGTACTTC. This sequence encodes CASSPAAETQYF. V usage is TRBV7-2 and J usage is TRBJ2-5; D unclear. Germline-derived CDR1 and CDR2 are SGHTA and FQGNSA. V lost 5 bases to trimming and J lost 5 bases, with 9 bases between them. This CDR3 comprises 12 residues.

The rearrangement uses TRBV6-2 or TRBV6-3 and TRBJ1-2; no reliable D call. Trimming pared 0 bases from V and 6 bases from J, leaving 5 bases between. This CDR3 spans 12 amino acids. CDR1 is MNHEY, CDR2 SVGEGT, per germline. As DNA, the CDR3 is TGTGCCAGCAGTTACTCCTGGGATGGCTACACCTTC. Protein sequence: CASSYSWDGYTF.

In its sample, this clonotype was seen a few times. The chain employs TRBV6-1 and TRBJ2-7; no definite D call. The CDR3 has 13 amino acids. Germline CDR1 MNHNS, CDR2 SASEGT. Trimming stripped 4 bases from V and 4 bases from J, with 11 bases between. For the CDR3, the DNA is TGTGCCAGCAGTGTCGGTCTGATTTACGAGCAGTACTTC. Its protein is CASSVGLIYEQYF.

This clonotype appeared a few times. V is TRBV28 and J is TRBJ1-5; 7 positions match TRBD1. Germline-derived CDR1 and CDR2 are MDHEN and SYDVKM. CDR3 length equals 17 residues. J gave up 0 bases and V 2 bases, and 7 bases lay outside the gene matches. This CDR3 reads CASSLRAGQYSNQPQHF. The CDR3 DNA reads as TGTGCCAGCAGTTTACGCGCGGGACAGTATAGCAATCAGCCCCAGCATTTT.

This clonotype was recorded a few times. The chain uses TRBV20-1 and TRBJ2-2; 8 positions match TRBD1. Germline V gene sequence: CDR1 DFQATT, CDR2 SNEGSKA (reference sequence). Germline trimming cut 6 bases from V and 5 bases from J; bases unmatched to any gene: 8. The CDR3 runs to 14 residues. The CDR3 bases are TGCAGTGCCGTACAAACAGGGGGGACCGGGGAGCTGTTTTTT. Encoded protein: CSAVQTGGTGELFF.

This chain uses TRBV6-5 with TRBJ2-2; 7 bases map to TRBD1. The CDR3 sequence is 16 residues long. V lost 0 bases to trimming and J lost 3 bases; unmatched junction nucleotides: 4. Germline V CDR1 and CDR2: MNHEY, SVGAGI. CDR3 protein: CASSYSPGGYTGELFF. The CDR3 nucleotides read TGTGCCAGCAGTTACTCGCCAGGGGGATACACCGGGGAGCTGTTTTTT.

There are many counts of this clonotype. The CDR3 loop is CSVRDIYGYTF. The CDR3 DNA reads TGCAGCGTTCGGGATATCTATGGCTACACCTTC. V usage is TRBV29-1 and J usage is TRBJ1-2; unclear D gene. The V and J ends lost 5 bases and 4 bases respectively, with 8 bases between them. Germline V gene sequence: CDR1 SQVTM, CDR2 ANQGSEA. The CDR3 length is 11 residues.

In this sample, this clonotype turned up many times. This chain joins TRBV27 and TRBJ2-7; TRBD2 matches 7 bases. This CDR3 is built from 15 residues. V lost 3 bases and J lost 3; bases outside the gene matches: 8. Germline CDR1 MNHEY, CDR2 SMNVEV (reference sequence). As DNA, the CDR3 is TGTGCCAGCAGTTTTAGGGCTAGCGGTTTCTACGAGCAGTACTTC. Amino acid sequence: CASSFRASGFYEQYF.

The chain joins TRBV4-3 to TRBJ1-3; D perhaps matches TRBD1 (5 bases). V gave up 0 bases and J gave up 3 bases, with 12 bases separating them. Germline V CDR1 and CDR2: LGHNA, YSLEER. The CDR3 length is 16 residues. DNA of the CDR3: TGCGCCAGCAGCCAAGATACGACCAGGGTTGGAAACACCATATATTTT. As protein: CASSQDTTRVGNTIYF.

The genes are TRBV10-3 and TRBJ2-1; D may be TRBD1 (6 bases). CDR1 and CDR2 from the germline V gene are ENHRY and SYGVKD. V lost 4 bases, J lost 0 bases, and 13 bases lay in between. There are 16 residues in the CDR3. The DNA of the CDR3 is TGTGCCATCAGTGGAGGACAGTTGAGCTCCTACAATGAGCAGTTCTTC. Protein sequence: CAISGGQLSSYNEQFF.

The CDR3 region is CASSLRPGTETQYF. As DNA, the CDR3 is TGTGCCAGCAGCCTCCGTCCCGGGACAGAGACCCAGTACTTC. The genes are TRBV9 and TRBJ2-5; D might be TRBD1 or TRBD2, each matching 5 bases. Trimming cost V 4 bases and J 4 bases, with 14 bases left between them. Germline CDR1 reads SGDLS; CDR2 reads YYNGEE. The CDR3 has 14 residues.

In its sample, this clonotype was seen a few times. The chain links TRBV4-3 to TRBJ1-2; TRBD1 might be the D (6 bases). This CDR3 contains 14 residues. With 1 base removed from V and 6 bases from J, the gap between germline ends came to 12 bases. Germline CDR1 and CDR2: LGHNA and YSLEER. CDR3 sequence: CASSQVGGLDGYTF. CDR3 DNA: TGCGCCAGCAGCCAAGTTGGGGGGCTGGATGGCTACACCTTC.

This clonotype was seen ten or more times. V gene TRBV12-3 or TRBV12-4 combines with J gene TRBJ1-2; D not resolved. V lost 3 bases and J lost 8, with 10 bases in between. This CDR3 comprises 12 residues. The CDR3 is CASSFDEEGYTF. The CDR3 nucleotides are TGTGCCAGCAGTTTTGATGAGGAAGGCTACACCTTC.

This clonotype has at least ten counts. In nucleotides, the CDR3 is TGCGCCAGCAGCTTATCGGGGGGCACCGGGGAGCTGTTTTTT. Translating gives CASSLSGGTGELFF. The chain combines TRBV5-1 with TRBJ2-2, with 7 bases identical to TRBD2. This CDR3 is built from 14 residues. Germline V gives CDR1 SGHRS, CDR2 YFSETQ. V shed 2 bases, J shed 4 bases, and the junction held 2 bases outside the gene matches.

This clonotype was seen at least ten times. The gene calls are TRBV20-1 and TRBJ2-2, with D unresolved. In germline, CDR1 is DFQATT, CDR2 SNEGSKA (reference sequence). The CDR3 totals 16 residues. Trimming stripped 0 bases from V and 1 base from J, with 12 bases between. The CDR3 protein is CSARDPVKLNTGELFF. CDR3 in DNA: TGCAGTGCTAGAGATCCAGTCAAACTGAACACCGGGGAGCTGTTTTTT.

This clonotype has a handful of counts. The rearrangement uses TRBV5-4 and TRBJ2-5; 7 bases match TRBD1. The CDR3 sequence is 14 residues long. After removal of 3 bases from V and 5 bases from J, the junction contained 7 bases not matched to a gene. Germline loops: CDR1 SGHNT, CDR2 YYREEE (reference sequence). This CDR3 is CASSSTGRVETQYF. The CDR3 bases are TGTGCCAGCAGCTCGACAGGGCGCGTGGAGACCCAGTACTTC. The full variable domain, in which reference TRBV5-4 and TRBJ2-5 provide the parts outside the CDR3, is ETGVTQSPTHLIKTRGQQVTLRCSSQSGHNTVSWYQQALGQGPQFIFQYYREEENGRGNFPPRFSGLQFPNYSSELNVNALELDDSALYLCASSSTGRVETQYFGPGTRLLVL.

The V and J genes are TRBV25-1 and TRBJ1-4; TRBD1 agrees at 9 bases. V trimming: 4 bases; J trimming: 5 bases; junction bases outside the gene matches: 11. The CDR3 extends over 17 amino acids. Germline CDR1 is MGHDK and CDR2 is SYGVNS. The CDR3, as DNA: TGTGCCAGCAGTGCGTCCGGGATGGGACAGGGCAATGAAAAACTGTTTTTT. Encoded protein: CASSASGMGQGNEKLFF.